The present TCR beta chain was sequenced within a study of tumor and adjacent non-tumor tissue in lung cancer. Study findings and constraints: Compared with tumor, normal lung showed significantly lower TCR diversity. Shorter survival was associated with higher TCR diversity in tumors.

With respect to this clonotype: Antigen specificity is unknown. The junction does not match germline at one end; this may be a read error.

The template was RNA from unsorted bulk tissue. Between August and November 2014, newly diagnosed, chemotherapy-naive lung cancer patients underwent thoracic surgery in China. Three rounds of nested PCR, following a modified ARM-PCR protocol, produced the TCRbeta library. TCRdb reanalysed the multiplex PCR reads using MiXCR and keeps one entry per CDR3 protein. The sample has under 95,000 distinct CDR3 sequences; 61% are singletons. The sequenced sample consisted of lung tumor tissue. This TCR came from a man in his 70s with non-small cell lung cancer.

CDR3 sequence: CTSSTAGRKDTQYF. The CDR3 nucleotides read TGTACCAGTAGTACAGCCGGGAGGAAAGATACGCAGTATTTT. V usage is TRBV6-5 and J usage is TRBJ2-3; 7 bases match TRBD2. The CDR3 extends over 14 amino acids. CDR1 is MNHEY, CDR2 SVGAGI, per germline.